A single sample gave rise to the 15 T cell receptor beta chains below, sequenced in a study of T cells after yellow fever vaccination. MiXCR was run by TCRdb on the 5' RACE reads, yielding one entry per CDR3 protein. The table has nearly 350,000 distinct CDR3 sequences, 7% to 10% seen once. This sample comprised PBMCs, obtained 35 to 50 days after the first yellow fever vaccination. These TCRs come from a man aged 18 to 30 who received the YFV17D yellow fever vaccine.

This clonotype was observed a handful of times. An end of the junction differs from the germline gene, which may be a read error. The rearrangement uses TRBV5-1 and TRBJ1-4, with D possibly matching TRBD1 (6 bases). The CDR3 runs 15 residues. Germline V gene sequence: CDR1 SGHRS, CDR2 YFSETQ. The CDR3 protein is CASSLAPGEYEKLFF. CDR3 in DNA: TGCGCCAGCAGCTTGGCCCCAGGGGAATATGAAAAACTTTTTTTT.

This clonotype was seen a few times. The chain carries TRBV5-1 and TRBJ2-5, with TRBD2 identical over 9 bases. The V segment lost 1 base and the J segment 2 bases; nucleotides outside the gene matches: 6. Germline assignment: CDR1 SGHRS and CDR2 YFSETQ. The CDR3 covers 16 residues. CDR3: CASSLSPSGVQETQYF. The DNA of the CDR3 is TGCGCCAGCAGCTTGTCCCCTAGCGGGGTTCAAGAGACCCAGTACTTC.

The V call is TRBV6-1, the J call TRBJ1-2; 10 bases match TRBD1. Germline V gives CDR1 MNHNS, CDR2 SASEGT. J lost 6 bases, V lost 5 bases, and 9 bases had no gene match. The CDR3 is made up of 15 amino acids. DNA of the CDR3: TGTGCCAGCAGTATCGGACAGGGGGATTTTAATGGCTACACCTTC. Residues: CASSIGQGDFNGYTF.

This clonotype was found a few times. The genes are TRBV19 and TRBJ1-5, with D possibly TRBD1 on 6 matching bases. Looked up from germline, CDR1 is LNHDA and CDR2 is SQIVND (reference sequence). Trimming removed 2 bases at V and 5 bases at J, with 16 bases between. This CDR3 is 16 amino acids long. Written as DNA, the CDR3 is TGTGCCAGTAGTATATGGGGGGCAGGGACGGATCAGCCCCAGCATTTT. Encoded protein: CASSIWGAGTDQPQHF.

V gene TRBV11-2 combines with J gene TRBJ1-2, with a weak D call TRBD1 (5 bases). The CDR3 runs 13 residues. Germline V lookup: CDR1 SGHAT, CDR2 FQNNGV. V lost 3 bases and J lost 4, with 9 bases in between. CDR3 region: CASSLDKAYGYTF. CDR3 nucleotides: TGTGCCAGCAGCTTGGACAAAGCCTATGGCTACACCTTC.

This clonotype was seen only a few times. The chain is built from TRBV12-3 or TRBV12-4 and TRBJ1-1, with 7 bases lining up with TRBD1. The CDR3 spans 14 residues. V lost 5 bases to trimming and J lost 5 bases; unmatched junction nucleotides: 8. The CDR3 sequence is CASSARQGWTEAFF. The DNA of the CDR3 is TGTGCCAGCAGTGCCCGACAGGGATGGACTGAAGCTTTCTTT.

The sample holds a few counts of this clonotype. The chain joins TRBV6-2 or TRBV6-3 to TRBJ1-5, with 9 bases identical to TRBD1. Germline CDR1 and CDR2: MNHEY and SVGEGT. V shed 1 base, J shed 7 bases, and the junction held 11 bases outside the gene matches. The length of the CDR3 is 17 residues. CDR3: CASSYLPGTGWGQPQHF. The CDR3 DNA sequence: TGTGCCAGCAGTTACTTACCCGGGACAGGGTGGGGACAGCCCCAGCATTTT.

This clonotype was detected a few times. V gene TRBV29-1 combines with J gene TRBJ2-4; TRBD2 aligns across 7 bases. CDR1 SQVTM and CDR2 ANQGSEA come from the germline V gene. The CDR3 is 13 amino acids. Trimming cost V 4 bases and J 3 bases; bases outside gene matches: 3. In DNA form, the CDR3 reads TGCAGCGTTGTTGGGGGGGACAAAAACATTCAGTACTTC. Translated, it gives CSVVGGDKNIQYF.

This clonotype was seen more than once but under ten times. The chain combines TRBV19 with TRBJ2-3, with D maybe TRBD2 (6 bases). The length of the CDR3 is 14 residues. Germline V CDR1 and CDR2: LNHDA, SQIVND (reference sequence). V lost 7 bases to trimming and J lost 5 bases, with 16 bases between them. DNA of the CDR3: TGTGCCAGTACCCCTGACCTGGGGGGAGATACGCAGTATTTT. Amino acid sequence: CASTPDLGGDTQYF.

V and J are TRBV5-5 and TRBJ2-7; D may be TRBD1 (6 bases). Looked up from germline, CDR1 is SGHKS and CDR2 is YYEKEE (reference sequence). V lost 2 bases to trimming and J lost 6 bases, with 12 bases between them. The CDR3 extends over 13 amino acids. The CDR3 sequence is CASSFGPTGEQYF. The CDR3 bases are TGTGCCAGCAGCTTCGGTCCGACAGGCGAGCAGTACTTC. Full variable domain (rest looked up from reference TRBV5-5 and TRBJ2-7): DAGVTQSPTHLIKTRGQQVTLRCSPISGHKSVSWYQQVLGQGPQFIFQYYEKEERGRGNFPDRFSARQFPNYSSELNVNALLLGDSALYLCASSFGPTGEQYFGPGTRLTVT.

This clonotype came up a few times. The chain recombines TRBV20-1 with TRBJ2-5; 8 nucleotides line up with TRBD2. With 0 bases clipped from V and 4 bases from J, the junction kept 7 bases outside the gene matches. This CDR3 comprises 15 residues. CDR1 is DFQATT and CDR2 is SNEGSKA in the germline V gene (reference sequence). The CDR3 DNA follows: TGCAGTGCTAGAGATCCCAGCGGGGGTGGAGAGACCCAGTACTTC. Residues: CSARDPSGGGETQYF.

V and J are TRBV5-4 and TRBJ1-1; D gene unclear. This CDR3 region has 16 residues. V lost 0 bases and J lost 3, with 15 bases in between. Germline CDR1 SGHNT, CDR2 YYREEE (reference sequence). CDR3 nucleotide sequence: TGTGCCAGCAGCTTGGAGGCTCAAGACCTGGACACTGAAGCTTTCTTT. Protein: CASSLEAQDLDTEAFF. Looking up the rest from reference TRBV5-4 and TRBJ1-1 gives the full variable domain: ETGVTQSPTHLIKTRGQQVTLRCSSQSGHNTVSWYQQALGQGPQFIFQYYREEENGRGNFPPRFSGLQFPNYSSELNVNALELDDSALYLCASSLEAQDLDTEAFFGQGTRLTVV.

This clonotype occurred a few times. The chain carries TRBV2 and TRBJ2-5; D not resolved. The CDR3 is made up of 9 amino acids. Trimming cost V 8 bases and J 6 bases, with 4 bases left between them. Per germline, CDR1 SNHLY and CDR2 FYNNEI. The CDR3 nucleotides are TGTGCCAGCGGAAAGACCCAGTACTTC. This encodes CASGKTQYF.

V is TRBV5-6 and J is TRBJ2-3; D is tentatively TRBD1 or TRBD2 (7 bases each). The V gene's germline CDR1 is SGHDT and CDR2 YYEEEE. V was trimmed by 5 bases and J by 2 bases, leaving 18 bases between them. The CDR3 loop spans 16 amino acids. The CDR3 reads CASSRDSWDYTDTQYF. In DNA, the CDR3 is TGTGCCAGCAGTCGGGACAGCTGGGACTACACAGATACGCAGTATTTT.

The rearrangement joins TRBV20-1 to TRBJ2-1; 7 bases line up with TRBD1. V gave up 1 base and J gave up 4 bases; unmatched junction bases: 10. CDR1 is DFQATT, CDR2 SNEGSKA, per germline (reference sequence). This CDR3 is 16 amino acids long. The CDR3 region is CSARGRQGDPYNEQFF. As DNA, the CDR3 is TGCAGTGCTAGAGGACGACAGGGAGACCCTTACAATGAGCAGTTCTTC.